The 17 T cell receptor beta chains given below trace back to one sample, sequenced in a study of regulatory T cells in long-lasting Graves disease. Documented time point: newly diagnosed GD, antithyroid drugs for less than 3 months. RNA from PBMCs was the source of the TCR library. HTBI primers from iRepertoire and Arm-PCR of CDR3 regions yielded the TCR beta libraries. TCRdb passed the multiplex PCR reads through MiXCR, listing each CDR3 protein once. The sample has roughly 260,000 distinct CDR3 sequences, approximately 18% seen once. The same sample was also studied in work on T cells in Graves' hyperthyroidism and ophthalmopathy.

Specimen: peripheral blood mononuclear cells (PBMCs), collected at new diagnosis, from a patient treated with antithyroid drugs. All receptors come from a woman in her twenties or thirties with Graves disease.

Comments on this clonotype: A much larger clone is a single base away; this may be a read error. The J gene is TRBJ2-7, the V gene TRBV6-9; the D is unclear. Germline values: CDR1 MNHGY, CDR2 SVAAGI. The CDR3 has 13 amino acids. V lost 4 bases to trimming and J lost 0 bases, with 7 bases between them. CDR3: CASSSTGSYEQYF. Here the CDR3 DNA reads TGTGCCAGCAGTTCCACCGGCTCCTACGAGCAGTACTTC.

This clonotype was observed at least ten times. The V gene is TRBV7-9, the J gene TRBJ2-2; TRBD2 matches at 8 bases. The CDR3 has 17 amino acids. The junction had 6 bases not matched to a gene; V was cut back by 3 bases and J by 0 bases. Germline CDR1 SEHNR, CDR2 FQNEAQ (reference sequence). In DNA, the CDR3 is TGTGCCAGCAGCTTCGGTAGCGGGACCGCGAACACCGGGGAGCTGTTTTTT. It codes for CASSFGSGTANTGELFF.

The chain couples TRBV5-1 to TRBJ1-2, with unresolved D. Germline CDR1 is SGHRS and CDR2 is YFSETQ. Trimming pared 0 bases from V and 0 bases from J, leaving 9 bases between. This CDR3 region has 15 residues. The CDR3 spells CASSLVSEANYGYTF. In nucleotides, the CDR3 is TGCGCCAGCAGCTTGGTTTCAGAAGCTAACTATGGCTACACCTTC.

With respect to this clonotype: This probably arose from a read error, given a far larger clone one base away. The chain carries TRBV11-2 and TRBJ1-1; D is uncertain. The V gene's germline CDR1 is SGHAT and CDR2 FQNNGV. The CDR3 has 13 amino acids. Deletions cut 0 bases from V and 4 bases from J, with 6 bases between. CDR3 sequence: CASSLEWGTEAFF. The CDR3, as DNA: TGTGCCAGCAGCTTAGAGTGGGGCACTGAAGCTTTCTTT.

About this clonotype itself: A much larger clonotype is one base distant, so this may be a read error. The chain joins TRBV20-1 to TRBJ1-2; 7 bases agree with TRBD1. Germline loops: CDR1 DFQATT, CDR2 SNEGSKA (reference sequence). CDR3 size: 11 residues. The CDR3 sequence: CGARDRYGYTF. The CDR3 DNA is TGCGGTGCTAGGGACAGATATGGCTACACCTTC.

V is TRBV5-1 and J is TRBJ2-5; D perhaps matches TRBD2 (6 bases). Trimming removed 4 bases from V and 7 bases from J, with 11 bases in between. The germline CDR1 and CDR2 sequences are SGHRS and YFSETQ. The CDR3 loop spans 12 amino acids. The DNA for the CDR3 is TGCGCCAGCAGCGAACCCGGGGGGACCCAGTACTTC. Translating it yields CASSEPGGTQYF. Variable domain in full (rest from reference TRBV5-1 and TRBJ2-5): KAGVTQTPRYLIKTRGQQVTLSCSPISGHRSVSWYQQTPGQGLQFLFEYFSETQRNKGNFPGRFSGRQFSNSRSEMNVSTLELGDSALYLCASSEPGGTQYFGPGTRLLVL.

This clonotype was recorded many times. This chain's CDR3 is CASSLQGFHTYEQYF. CDR3 coding DNA: TGTGCCAGCAGTTTACAAGGGTTTCATACCTACGAGCAGTACTTC. The chain combines TRBV27 with TRBJ2-7; D gene uncertain. V was trimmed by 2 bases and J by 2 bases, leaving 13 bases between them. The germline CDR1 and CDR2 sequences are MNHEY and SMNVEV (reference sequence). The CDR3 has 15 residues.

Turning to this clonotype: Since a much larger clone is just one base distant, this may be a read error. The CDR3 here is CASSLVTSGGEQYF. The CDR3 DNA reads TGTGCCAGCAGCTTGGTCACTAGCGGGGGGGAGCAGTACTTC. The chain recombines TRBV11-2 with TRBJ2-5; 13 bases fit TRBD2. After removal of 3 bases from V and 11 bases from J, the junction contained 6 bases not matched to a gene. This CDR3 has 14 residues. CDR1 SGHAT and CDR2 FQNNGV come from the germline V gene. Drawing the rest from reference TRBV11-2 and TRBJ2-5, the complete variable domain is EAGVAQSPRYKIIEKRQSVAFWCNPISGHATLYWYQQILGQGPKLLIQFQNNGVVDDSQLPKDRFSAERLKGVDSTLKIQPAKLEDSAVYLCASSLVTSGGEQYFGPGTRLLVL.

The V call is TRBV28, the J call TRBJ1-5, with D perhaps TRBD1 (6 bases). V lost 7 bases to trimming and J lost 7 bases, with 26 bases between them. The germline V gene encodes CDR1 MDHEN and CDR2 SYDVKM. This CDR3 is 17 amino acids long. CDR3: CASTHGQFYSFWQPQHF. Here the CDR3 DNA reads TGTGCCAGCACCCACGGACAGTTCTATAGTTTTTGGCAGCCCCAGCATTTT.

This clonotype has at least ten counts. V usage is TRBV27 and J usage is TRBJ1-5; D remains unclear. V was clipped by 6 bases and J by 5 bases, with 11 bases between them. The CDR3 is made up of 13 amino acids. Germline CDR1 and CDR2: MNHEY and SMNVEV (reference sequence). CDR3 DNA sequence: TGTGCCAGCAGCTTCGACATGTATCAGCCCCAGCATTTT. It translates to CASSFDMYQPQHF.

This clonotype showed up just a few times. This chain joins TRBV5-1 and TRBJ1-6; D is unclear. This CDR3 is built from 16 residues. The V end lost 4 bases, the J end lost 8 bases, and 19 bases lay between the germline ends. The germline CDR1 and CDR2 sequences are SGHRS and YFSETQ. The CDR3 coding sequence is TGCGCCAGCAGCAGGATACCCCTGCTCGGGGATTCACCCCTCCACTTT. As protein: CASSRIPLLGDSPLHF.

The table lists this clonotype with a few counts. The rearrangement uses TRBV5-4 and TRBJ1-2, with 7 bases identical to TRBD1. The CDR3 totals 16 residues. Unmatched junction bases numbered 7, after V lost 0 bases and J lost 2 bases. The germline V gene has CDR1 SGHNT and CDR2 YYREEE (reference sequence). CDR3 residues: CASSLARGRGNYGYTF. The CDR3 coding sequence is TGTGCCAGCAGCTTGGCCAGGGGCAGGGGGAACTATGGCTACACCTTC.

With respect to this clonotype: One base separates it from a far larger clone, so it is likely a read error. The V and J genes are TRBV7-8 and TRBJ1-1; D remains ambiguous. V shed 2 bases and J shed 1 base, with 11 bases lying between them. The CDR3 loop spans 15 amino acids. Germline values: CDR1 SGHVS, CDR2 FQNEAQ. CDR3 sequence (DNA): TGTGCCAGCAGCTTAACCAGCCGGCCGAACACTGAAGCTTTCTTT. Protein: CASSLTSRPNTEAFF.

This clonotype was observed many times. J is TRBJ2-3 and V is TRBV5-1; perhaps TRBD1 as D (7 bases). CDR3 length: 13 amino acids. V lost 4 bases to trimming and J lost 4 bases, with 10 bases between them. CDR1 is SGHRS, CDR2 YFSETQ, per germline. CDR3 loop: CASSRGTADTQYF. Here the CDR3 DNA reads TGCGCCAGCAGCCGGGGGACAGCAGATACGCAGTATTTT. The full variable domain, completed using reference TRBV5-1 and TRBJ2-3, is KAGVTQTPRYLIKTRGQQVTLSCSPISGHRSVSWYQQTPGQGLQFLFEYFSETQRNKGNFPGRFSGRQFSNSRSEMNVSTLELGDSALYLCASSRGTADTQYFGPGTRLTVL.

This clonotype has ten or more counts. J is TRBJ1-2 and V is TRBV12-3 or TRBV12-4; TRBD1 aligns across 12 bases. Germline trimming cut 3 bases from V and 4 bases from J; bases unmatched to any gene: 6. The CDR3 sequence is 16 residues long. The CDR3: CASSFAGTGGAYGYTF. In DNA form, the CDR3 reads TGTGCCAGCAGTTTCGCCGGGACAGGGGGCGCCTATGGCTACACCTTC.

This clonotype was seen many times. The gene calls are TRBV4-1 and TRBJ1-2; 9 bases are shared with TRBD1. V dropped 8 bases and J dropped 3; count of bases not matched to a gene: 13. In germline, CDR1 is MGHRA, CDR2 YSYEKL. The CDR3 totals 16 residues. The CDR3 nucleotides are TGCGCCAGCGTTCCTGCGCCGGGACAGGGTGACTATGGCTACACCTTC. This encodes CASVPAPGQGDYGYTF.

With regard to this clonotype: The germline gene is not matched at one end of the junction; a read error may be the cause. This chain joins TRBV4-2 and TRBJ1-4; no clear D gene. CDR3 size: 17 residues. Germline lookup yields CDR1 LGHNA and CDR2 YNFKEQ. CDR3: CASSKEPPQATNEKLFF. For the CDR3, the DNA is TGTGCCAGCAGCAAAGAACCCCCCCAGGCAACTAATGAAAAACTGTTTTTT.